The 29 T cell receptor beta chains given below trace back to one sample, sequenced in a study of regulatory T cells in long-lasting Graves disease. Time point specified: persistent/refractory GD, antithyroid drugs over 5 years with positive TRAb. PBMCs provided the RNA from which the TCR library was made. Libraries of TCR beta came from iRepertoire HTBI primers plus Arm-PCR of CDR3 regions. MiXCR, run by TCRdb on the multiplex PCR reads, gives a single entry per CDR3 protein. Of about 290,000 distinct CDR3 sequences listed, 22% are singletons. Sequences were derived from peripheral blood mononuclear cells (PBMCs), sampled when the disease was refractory, from a patient treated with antithyroid drugs. The receptor set was obtained from a female donor with Graves disease.

This rearrangement joins TRBV10-2 to TRBJ1-1; maybe TRBD1 (6 bases). V lost 8 bases to trimming and J lost 3 bases, with 13 bases between them. CDR3 size: 13 residues. In germline, CDR1 is WSHSY, CDR2 SAAADI. CDR3 nucleotide sequence: TGCGCCAGCGGGGGGGGGCTCTACACTGAAGCTTTCTTT. It translates to CASGGGLYTEAFF.

The gene calls are TRBV9 and TRBJ2-7; 8 nucleotides match TRBD1. This CDR3 region has 14 residues. After removal of 3 bases from V and 3 bases from J, the junction contained 5 bases not matched to a gene. Germline loops: CDR1 SGDLS, CDR2 YYNGEE. CDR3 amino acids: CASSAGQAFYEQYF. The DNA for the CDR3 is TGTGCCAGCAGCGCGGGACAGGCATTCTACGAGCAGTACTTC.

This clonotype was seen a handful of times. The chain combines TRBV7-2 with TRBJ1-3; no clear D. Germline lookup yields CDR1 SGHTA and CDR2 FQGNSA. The ends were cut back, 1 base at V and 1 base at J, with 8 bases in the middle. This CDR3 region has 15 residues. The CDR3 nucleotides are TGTGCCAGCAGCTTAGGGTCAGGTTCTGGAAACACCATATATTTT. Encoded protein: CASSLGSGSGNTIYF.

V gene TRBV6-1 combines with J gene TRBJ2-5; 7 bases are a match to TRBD1. CDR1 and CDR2 from the germline V gene are MNHNS and SASEGT. There are 13 residues in the CDR3. V shed 6 bases, J shed 3 bases, and the junction held 4 bases outside the gene matches. The CDR3 sequence is CASRPDREETQYF. The CDR3, as DNA: TGTGCCAGCAGGCCAGACAGGGAAGAGACCCAGTACTTC.

This clonotype came up a few times. This may arise from a read error, as a much more abundant clone is one base away. This chain links TRBV12-3 or TRBV12-4 with TRBJ1-2, with no clear D. The CDR3 has 14 residues. The germline V and J ends were trimmed by 3 bases and 4 bases, with 12 bases remaining between them. CDR3 nucleotide sequence: TGTGCCAGCAGTTTGAGGCTGGGCGGCTATGGCTACACCTTC. This gives the protein CASSLRLGGYGYTF.

The chain joins TRBV28 to TRBJ2-1; D uncertain. The CDR3 runs 14 residues. Germline V lookup: CDR1 MDHEN, CDR2 SYDVKM. V was shortened by 0 bases and J by 2 bases, with 5 bases between the two germline ends. In nucleotides, the CDR3 is TGTGCCAGCAGTTTATGGGGGACCTACAATGAGCAGTTCTTC. It specifies CASSLWGTYNEQFF.

The gene calls are TRBV6-1 and TRBJ2-1, with D perhaps TRBD1 (5 bases). CDR1 and CDR2 from the germline V gene are MNHNS and SASEGT. The CDR3 loop spans 19 amino acids. V shed 6 bases and J shed 4 bases, with 28 bases lying between them. This CDR3 reads CASSPPFGPYLKGYNEQFF. DNA of the CDR3: TGTGCCAGCAGCCCGCCTTTCGGCCCTTATCTTAAGGGGTACAATGAGCAGTTCTTC.

The chain uses TRBV20-1 and TRBJ1-1; D gene uncertain. The ends were cut back, 0 bases at V and 3 bases at J, with 8 bases in the middle. There are 13 residues in the CDR3. The germline gives CDR1 DFQATT, CDR2 SNEGSKA (reference sequence). CDR3: CSAREFGDTEAFF. The CDR3 coding sequence is TGCAGTGCTAGAGAGTTTGGGGACACTGAAGCTTTCTTT.

In its sample, this clonotype was seen once. The gene calls are TRBV19 and TRBJ2-2; TRBD2 agrees at 9 bases. Germline loops: CDR1 LNHDA, CDR2 SQIVND (reference sequence). The CDR3 runs to 16 residues. The junction had 11 bases not matched to a gene; V was cut back by 7 bases and J by 5 bases. CDR3 loop: CASTTYSGSGTGELFF. CDR3 coding DNA: TGTGCCAGTACCACTTATAGCGGGAGCGGGACCGGGGAGCTGTTTTTT.

The table lists this clonotype with many counts. The chain has TRBV28 and TRBJ2-5, with 9 bases fitting TRBD1. The germline gives CDR1 MDHEN, CDR2 SYDVKM. The CDR3 runs 16 residues. V lost 2 bases to trimming and J lost 1 base; unmatched junction nucleotides: 5. CDR3 protein: CASSLPTGGLQETQYF. CDR3 bases: TGTGCCAGCAGTTTACCGACAGGGGGGCTCCAAGAGACCCAGTACTTC.

In this sample, this clonotype turned up many times. The chain recombines TRBV18 with TRBJ2-7; D ambiguous. This CDR3 spans 15 amino acids. Trimming left V 0 bases short and J 7 bases short, with 16 bases between. Germline V CDR1 and CDR2: KGHSH, LQKENI. The CDR3 bases are TGTGCCAGCTCACCACCGGGAAACTACGCGAGGGAGCAGTACTTC. This sequence encodes CASSPPGNYAREQYF.

This clonotype was recorded a few times. The chain combines TRBV19 with TRBJ2-2; possibly TRBD1 for D (6 bases). Germline assignment: CDR1 LNHDA and CDR2 SQIVND (reference sequence). This CDR3 has 14 residues. V was shortened by 6 bases and J by 0 bases, with 8 bases between the two germline ends. CDR3 DNA sequence: TGTGCCAGTAGACAGGGACCGAACACCGGGGAGCTGTTTTTT. Encoded protein: CASRQGPNTGELFF.

This clonotype was detected many times. V is TRBV29-1 and J is TRBJ2-5; TRBD2 matches 7 bases. The CDR3 spans 12 residues. Germline V gives CDR1 SQVTM, CDR2 ANQGSEA. The V and J ends lost 4 bases and 5 bases, in that order; junction bases with no gene match: 4. The CDR3 nucleotides read TGCAGCGTTGGGGGAGGGGACGAGACCCAGTACTTC. Translating it yields CSVGGGDETQYF.

This clonotype appeared many times. V and J are TRBV5-1 and TRBJ2-4; no clear D gene. Trimming removed 0 bases at V and 10 bases at J, with 14 bases between. There are 14 residues in the CDR3. The germline CDR1 and CDR2 sequences are SGHRS and YFSETQ. CDR3 protein: CASSLEEAFGIQYF. The CDR3 DNA is TGCGCCAGCAGCTTGGAAGAGGCTTTCGGTATTCAGTACTTC.

In its sample, this clonotype was seen a few times. The V call is TRBV30, the J call TRBJ1-1; D perhaps matches TRBD1 (6 bases). CDR1 and CDR2 from the germline V gene are GTSNPN and SVGIG (reference sequence). V was cut by 2 bases and J by 7 bases, with 17 bases left in between. The CDR3 is made up of 14 amino acids. For the CDR3, the DNA is TGTGCCTGGAGTCCCGCCGGGACACCTGATGAAGCTTTCTTT. This codes for CAWSPAGTPDEAFF.

This clonotype was recorded only once. The J gene is TRBJ2-5, the V gene TRBV7-2, with 13 bases matching TRBD2. Losses at the gene ends were 2 bases for V and 4 bases for J; bases not matched to a gene: 16. The CDR3 runs to 20 residues. Germline-derived CDR1 and CDR2 are SGHTA and FQGNSA. DNA for the CDR3: TGTGCCAGCAGCTTATCATGGGTAGAACTAGCGGGAGGGTTGGGAGAGACCCAGTACTTC. This sequence encodes CASSLSWVELAGGLGETQYF.

The rearrangement joins TRBV20-1 to TRBJ1-4; 7 nucleotides line up with TRBD1. The V and J ends lost 6 bases and 3 bases, in that order; junction bases with no gene match: 7. Germline CDR1 and CDR2: DFQATT and SNEGSKA (reference sequence). The CDR3 consists of 14 residues. The CDR3 sequence is CSALRGLPNEKLFF. The CDR3 bases are TGCAGTGCCCTTAGGGGGCTGCCTAATGAAAAACTGTTTTTT.

The table lists this clonotype with many counts. The chain combines TRBV20-1 with TRBJ2-5; unclear D gene. This CDR3 is 15 amino acids long. Germline V gives CDR1 DFQATT, CDR2 SNEGSKA (reference sequence). Trimming removed 3 bases at V and 5 bases at J, with 19 bases between. Here the CDR3 reads CSARGIAGGEETQYF. CDR3 sequence (DNA): TGCAGTGCTAGGGGGATCGCAGGTGGAGAGGAGACCCAGTACTTC.

At least ten counts were recorded for this clonotype. V and J are TRBV15 and TRBJ1-1; D unclear. This CDR3 is 15 amino acids long. The V end was cut by 6 bases, the J end by 0 bases, with 14 bases between. Germline values: CDR1 LNHNV, CDR2 YYDKDF (reference sequence). CDR3 residues: CATSVTGNMNTEAFF. CDR3 in DNA: TGTGCCACCAGTGTTACCGGGAACATGAACACTGAAGCTTTCTTT.

A few counts support this clonotype. The V call is TRBV20-1, the J call TRBJ2-5, with 7 bases lining up with TRBD1. V was clipped by 7 bases and J by 1 base; unmatched bases: 6. The CDR3 has 13 residues. CDR1 is DFQATT, CDR2 SNEGSKA, per germline (reference sequence). This CDR3 reads CSVTGASQETQYF. The CDR3, as DNA: TGCAGTGTTACAGGGGCTAGCCAAGAGACCCAGTACTTC.

The table lists this clonotype with many counts. The chain combines TRBV7-8 with TRBJ2-5; D uncertain. This CDR3 spans 16 amino acids. The V end was cut by 1 base, the J end by 0 bases, with 12 bases between. CDR1 is SGHVS and CDR2 is FQNEAQ in the germline V gene. CDR3 bases: TGTGCCAGCAGCTTAGTCACGGTCGGGCACCAAGAGACCCAGTACTTC. It specifies CASSLVTVGHQETQYF.

This clonotype was recorded a few times. This chain connects TRBV25-1 to TRBJ1-1; 7 nucleotides match TRBD1. The J segment lost 1 base and the V segment lost 3 bases, leaving 5 bases of the junction unmatched. This CDR3 has 15 residues. Per the germline V gene, CDR1 is MGHDK and CDR2 is SYGVNS. The CDR3 spells CASSDRTGKNTEAFF. As DNA, the CDR3 is TGTGCCAGCAGTGATCGGACAGGCAAGAACACTGAAGCTTTCTTT.

Details on this clonotype: A read error is possible here, since a much larger clone lies one base away. The chain links TRBV6-9 to TRBJ2-5; 7 nucleotides match TRBD1. Per germline, CDR1 MNHGY and CDR2 SVAAGI. This CDR3 region has 14 residues. The CDR3 nucleotides are TGTGCCAGCAACCTGGGACAGTCTCAAGAGACCCGGTACTTC. Residues: CASNLGQSQETRYF.

This chain connects TRBV4-2 to TRBJ1-5; a weak D match, TRBD1 (6 bases). V was pared by 0 bases and J by 7 bases, with 10 bases between. Germline V gene lookup returns CDR1 LGHNA and CDR2 YNFKEQ. The CDR3 runs to 14 residues. The CDR3 loop reads CASSQDLTGQPQHF. Here the CDR3 DNA reads TGTGCCAGCAGCCAAGACCTGACAGGCCAGCCCCAGCATTTT.

V gene TRBV20-1 combines with J gene TRBJ1-5, with D possibly being TRBD1 (6 bases). V lost 3 bases to trimming and J lost 3 bases, with 12 bases between them. Germline assignment: CDR1 DFQATT and CDR2 SNEGSKA (reference sequence). This CDR3 has 14 amino acids. CDR3: CSASAGGANQPQHF. The CDR3 DNA reads as TGCAGTGCTAGTGCGGGGGGGGCCAATCAGCCCCAGCATTTT.

The chain has TRBV20-1 and TRBJ1-1; weak D call: TRBD1 (5 bases). Trimming pared 0 bases from V and 2 bases from J, leaving 7 bases between. The V gene's germline CDR1 is DFQATT and CDR2 SNEGSKA (reference sequence). CDR3 length: 13 amino acids. CDR3 bases: TGCAGTGCTAGAGAGGGACGAAACACTGAAGCTTTCTTT. It codes for CSAREGRNTEAFF.

As regards this clonotype: At one end the junction does not follow the germline gene, possibly because of a read error. This sequence joins TRBV4-3 and TRBJ2-2; the match to TRBD2 covers 8 bases. The germline gives CDR1 LGHNA, CDR2 YSLEER. This CDR3 region has 15 residues. The CDR3 reads CASSQDREGSGELVF. CDR3 nucleotides: TGCGCCAGCAGCCAAGACCGGGAGGGCTCCGGGGAGCTGGTTTTT.

The chain uses TRBV10-3 and TRBJ2-5, with TRBD2 identical over 10 bases. The CDR3 runs to 14 residues. Looked up from germline, CDR1 is ENHRY and CDR2 is SYGVKD. V lost 2 bases to trimming and J lost 5 bases; unmatched junction nucleotides: 2. The CDR3 spells CAISETSGVETQYF. Written as DNA, the CDR3 is TGTGCCATCAGTGAGACTAGCGGGGTCGAGACCCAGTACTTC.

For this clonotype: One end of the junction varies from germline; a read error may be responsible. J is TRBJ1-5 and V is TRBV5-1; D ambiguous. This CDR3 contains 14 residues. Germline CDR1 SGHRS, CDR2 YFSETQ. CDR3 coding DNA: TGCACCAGCAGCTTGGCTGGGGAAGGGCAGCCCCAGCATTTT. This gives the protein CTSSLAGEGQPQHF.